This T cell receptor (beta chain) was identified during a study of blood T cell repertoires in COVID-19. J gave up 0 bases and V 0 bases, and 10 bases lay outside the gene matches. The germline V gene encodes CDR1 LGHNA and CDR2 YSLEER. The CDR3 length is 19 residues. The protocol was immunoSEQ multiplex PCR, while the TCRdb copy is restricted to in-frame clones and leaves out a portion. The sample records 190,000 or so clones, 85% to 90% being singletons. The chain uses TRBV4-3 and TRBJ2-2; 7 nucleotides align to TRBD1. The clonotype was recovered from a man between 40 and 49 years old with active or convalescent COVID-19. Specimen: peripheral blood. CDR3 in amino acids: CASSQDPPGTAPNTGELFF. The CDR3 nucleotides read TGCGCCAGCAGCCAAGATCCCCCCGGGACAGCGCCGAACACCGGGGAGCTGTTTTTT.